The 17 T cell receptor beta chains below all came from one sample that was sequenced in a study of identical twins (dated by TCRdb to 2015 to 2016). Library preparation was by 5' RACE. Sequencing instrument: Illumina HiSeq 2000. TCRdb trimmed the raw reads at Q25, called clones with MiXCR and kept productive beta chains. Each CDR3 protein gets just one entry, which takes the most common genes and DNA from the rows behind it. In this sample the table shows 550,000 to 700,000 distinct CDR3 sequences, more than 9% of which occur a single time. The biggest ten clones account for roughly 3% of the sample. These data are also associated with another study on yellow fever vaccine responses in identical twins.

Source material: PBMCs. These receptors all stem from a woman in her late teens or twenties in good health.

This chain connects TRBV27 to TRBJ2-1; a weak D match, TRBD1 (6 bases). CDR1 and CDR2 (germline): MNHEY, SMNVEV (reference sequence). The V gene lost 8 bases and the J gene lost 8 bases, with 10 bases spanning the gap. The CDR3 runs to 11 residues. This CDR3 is CASWGRDEQFF. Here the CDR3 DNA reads TGTGCCAGCTGGGGGCGGGATGAGCAGTTCTTC.

The CDR3 coding sequence is TGCGCCAGCAGCACGACAGGGGAGGGTGAGCAGTACTTC. This translates into CASSTTGEGEQYF. V and J are TRBV5-1 and TRBJ2-7, with TRBD1 as a possible D gene (8 bases). V dropped 4 bases and J dropped 7 bases, with 15 bases sitting between them. CDR1 is SGHRS, CDR2 YFSETQ, per germline. The CDR3 extends over 13 amino acids.

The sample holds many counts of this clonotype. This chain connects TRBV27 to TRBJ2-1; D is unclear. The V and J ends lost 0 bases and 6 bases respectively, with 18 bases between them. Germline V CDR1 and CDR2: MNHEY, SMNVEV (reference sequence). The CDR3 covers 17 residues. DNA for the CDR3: TGTGCCAGCAGTTTATCTTTAGCCGAGGCAGGCGCCAATGAGCAGTTCTTC. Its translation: CASSLSLAEAGANEQFF.

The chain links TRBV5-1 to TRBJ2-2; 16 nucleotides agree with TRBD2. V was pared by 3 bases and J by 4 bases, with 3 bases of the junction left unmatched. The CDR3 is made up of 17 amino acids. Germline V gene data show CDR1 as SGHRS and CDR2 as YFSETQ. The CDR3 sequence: CASSSGLAGGFTGELFF. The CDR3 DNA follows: TGCGCCAGCAGCTCGGGACTAGCGGGAGGGTTCACCGGGGAGCTGTTTTTT.

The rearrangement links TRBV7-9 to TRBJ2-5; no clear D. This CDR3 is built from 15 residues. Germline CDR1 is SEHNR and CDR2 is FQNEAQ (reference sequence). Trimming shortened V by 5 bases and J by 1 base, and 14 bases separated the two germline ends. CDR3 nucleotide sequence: TGTGCCAGCAGCCCCCCAGTTGGCGTCCAAGAGACCCAGTACTTC. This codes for CASSPPVGVQETQYF.

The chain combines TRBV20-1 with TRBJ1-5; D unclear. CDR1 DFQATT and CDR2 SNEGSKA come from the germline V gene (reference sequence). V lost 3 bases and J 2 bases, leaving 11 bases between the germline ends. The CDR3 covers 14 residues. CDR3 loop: CSASPGFGNQPQHF. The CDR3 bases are TGCAGTGCTAGTCCGGGTTTTGGCAATCAGCCCCAGCATTTT.

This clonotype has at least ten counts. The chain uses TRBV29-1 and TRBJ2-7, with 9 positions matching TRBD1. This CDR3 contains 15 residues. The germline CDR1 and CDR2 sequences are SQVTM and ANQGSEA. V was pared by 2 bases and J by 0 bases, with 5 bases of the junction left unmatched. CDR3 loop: CSVEPSGQGSYEQYF. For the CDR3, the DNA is TGCAGCGTTGAACCTTCGGGACAGGGCTCCTACGAGCAGTACTTC.

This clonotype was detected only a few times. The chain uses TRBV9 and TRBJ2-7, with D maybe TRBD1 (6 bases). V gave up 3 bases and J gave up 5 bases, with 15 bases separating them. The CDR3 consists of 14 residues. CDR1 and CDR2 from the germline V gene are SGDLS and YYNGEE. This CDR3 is CASSGRTAPHEQYF. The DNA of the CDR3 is TGTGCCAGCAGCGGCAGGACAGCCCCCCACGAGCAGTACTTC.

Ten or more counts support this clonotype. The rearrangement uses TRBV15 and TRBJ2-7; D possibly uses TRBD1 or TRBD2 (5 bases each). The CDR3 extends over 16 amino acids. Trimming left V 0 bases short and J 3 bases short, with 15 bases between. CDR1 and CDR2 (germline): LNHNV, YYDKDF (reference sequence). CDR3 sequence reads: CATSRDRGGRGYEQYF. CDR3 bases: TGTGCCACCAGCAGAGATCGTGGAGGTAGGGGCTACGAGCAGTACTTC.

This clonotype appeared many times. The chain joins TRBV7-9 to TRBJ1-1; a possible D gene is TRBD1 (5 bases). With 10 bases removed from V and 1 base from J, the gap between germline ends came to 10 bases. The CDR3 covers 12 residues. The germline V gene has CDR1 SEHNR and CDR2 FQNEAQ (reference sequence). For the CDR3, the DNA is TGTGCCACACAGGTCTCGAACACTGAAGCTTTCTTT. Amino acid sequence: CATQVSNTEAFF.

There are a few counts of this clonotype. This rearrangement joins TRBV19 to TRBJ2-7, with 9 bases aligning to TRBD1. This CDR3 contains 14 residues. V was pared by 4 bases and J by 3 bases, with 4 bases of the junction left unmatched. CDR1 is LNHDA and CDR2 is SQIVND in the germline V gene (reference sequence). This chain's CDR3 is CASSTRQGGYEQYF. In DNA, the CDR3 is TGTGCCAGTAGTACGAGACAGGGGGGCTACGAGCAGTACTTC.

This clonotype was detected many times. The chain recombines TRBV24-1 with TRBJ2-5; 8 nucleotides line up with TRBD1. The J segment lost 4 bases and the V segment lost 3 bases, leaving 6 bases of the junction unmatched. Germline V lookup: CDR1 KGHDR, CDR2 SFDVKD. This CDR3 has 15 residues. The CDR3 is CATSDAQGAGETQYF. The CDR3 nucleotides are TGTGCCACCAGTGATGCGCAGGGGGCGGGAGAGACCCAGTACTTC.

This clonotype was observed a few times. DNA of the CDR3: TGTGCCAGCAGCCCCCGCCTCGGGGATACGCAGTATTTT. Translating gives CASSPRLGDTQYF. This chain uses TRBV11-2 with TRBJ2-3; no reliable D call. Germline CDR1 and CDR2: SGHAT and FQNNGV. CDR3 length equals 13 residues. V was cut by 5 bases and J by 6 bases, with 12 bases left in between.

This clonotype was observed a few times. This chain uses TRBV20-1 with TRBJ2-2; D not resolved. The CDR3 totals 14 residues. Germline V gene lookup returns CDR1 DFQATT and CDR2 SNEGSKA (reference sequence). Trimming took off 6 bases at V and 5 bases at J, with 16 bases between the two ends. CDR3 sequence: CSAPLPLGTGELFF. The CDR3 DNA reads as TGCAGTGCCCCCCTACCATTGGGGACCGGGGAGCTGTTTTTT.

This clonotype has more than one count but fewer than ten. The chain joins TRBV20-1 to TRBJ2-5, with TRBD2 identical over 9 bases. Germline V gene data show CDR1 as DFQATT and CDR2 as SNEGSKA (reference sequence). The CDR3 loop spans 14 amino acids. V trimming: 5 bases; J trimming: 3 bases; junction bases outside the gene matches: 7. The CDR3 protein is CSALPGGGEETQYF. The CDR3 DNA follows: TGCAGTGCTCTGCCCGGCGGGGGGGAAGAGACCCAGTACTTC.

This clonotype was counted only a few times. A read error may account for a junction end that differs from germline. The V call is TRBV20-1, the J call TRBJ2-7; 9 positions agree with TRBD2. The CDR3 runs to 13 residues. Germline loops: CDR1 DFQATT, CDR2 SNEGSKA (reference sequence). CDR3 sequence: CSARAGGLVEQYF. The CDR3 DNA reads TGCAGTGCGAGAGCGGGAGGTCTAGTGGAGCAGTACTTC.

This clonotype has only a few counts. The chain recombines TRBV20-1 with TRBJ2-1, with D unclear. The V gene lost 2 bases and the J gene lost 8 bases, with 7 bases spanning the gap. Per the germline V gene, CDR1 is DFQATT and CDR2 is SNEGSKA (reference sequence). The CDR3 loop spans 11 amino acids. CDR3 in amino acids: CSARRSYEQFF. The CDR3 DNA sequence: TGCAGTGCTAGACGTAGCTATGAGCAGTTCTTC.